The rows below give T cell receptor beta chains drawn from one sample of a study of OX40 agonist ivuxolimab in advanced cancers. Assay used: immunoSEQ multiplex PCR; TCRdb lists only in-frame clones, some missing. The repertoire holds 72,000 or so clones, with about 86% as singletons. The starting material was CD4+ or CD8+ T cells sorted from blood, obtained in a trial of the OX40 agonist ivuxolimab. These receptors were collected from an adult with an advanced solid tumor such as melanoma, head and neck, liver or kidney cancer. The CDR3 runs from the conserved cysteine through the conserved F or W. The D gene is left open where the match is weak. Where a row states a size, it is once, few, many or the class of an expanded clone; other rows omit it.

v_gene: TRBV10-3; d_gene: TRBD2; j_gene: TRBJ2-3; abundance: -; CDR3nt: TGTGCCATCAGTGATAGCGGGAGTGCAGATACGCAGTATTTT; CDR3aa: CAISDSGSADTQYF
v_gene: TRBV28; d_gene: -; j_gene: TRBJ1-2; abundance: once; CDR3nt: TGTGCCAGCACCTTCCCGGGACTCCACCGCTATGGCTACACCTTC; CDR3aa: CASTFPGLHRYGYTF
v_gene: TRBV29-1; d_gene: -; j_gene: TRBJ2-5; abundance: -; CDR3nt: TGCAGCGTTGGTCTTAGCGGACGACAAGAGACCCAGTACTTC; CDR3aa: CSVGLSGRQETQYF
v_gene: TRBV7-3; d_gene: -; j_gene: TRBJ2-2; abundance: -; CDR3nt: TGTGCCAGCAGCTTAATTAATAGCGGAAGAGGCGGGGAGCTGTTTTTT; CDR3aa: CASSLINSGRGGELFF
v_gene: TRBV5-4; d_gene: -; j_gene: TRBJ1-1; abundance: -; CDR3nt: TGTGCCAGCAGCTCGAACCGTGACAGGAACACTGAAGCTTTCTTT; CDR3aa: CASSSNRDRNTEAFF
v_gene: TRBV5-1; d_gene: -; j_gene: TRBJ1-4; abundance: -; CDR3nt: TGCGCCACCCGAGTTGCAACTAATGAAAAACTGTTTTTT; CDR3aa: CATRVATNEKLFF
v_gene: TRBV2; d_gene: -; j_gene: TRBJ1-1; abundance: -; CDR3nt: TGTGCCAGCAGTCCCCTTCTTAAAGCTTTCTTT; CDR3aa: CASSPLLKAFF
v_gene: TRBV10-3; d_gene: TRBD2; j_gene: TRBJ2-7; abundance: -; CDR3nt: TGTGCCTCTACCGAGCGGGAATTGTCCTACGAGCAGTACTTC; CDR3aa: CASTERELSYEQYF
v_gene: TRBV4-3; d_gene: TRBD2; j_gene: TRBJ2-3; abundance: -; CDR3nt: TGCGCCAGCAGCCAAGATTCCGGTAGCGGGAGGGCCTCAGATACGCAGTATTTT; CDR3aa: CASSQDSGSGRASDTQYF
v_gene: TRBV19; d_gene: -; j_gene: TRBJ1-2; abundance: -; CDR3nt: TGTGCCAGTAGTATTGAGTCCTTCTATGGCTACACCTTC; CDR3aa: CASSIESFYGYTF
v_gene: TRBV5-1; d_gene: -; j_gene: TRBJ2-3; abundance: -; CDR3nt: TGCGCCAGCAGCACCGGTCCTGGCACAGATACGCAGTATTTT; CDR3aa: CASSTGPGTDTQYF
v_gene: TRBV7-9; d_gene: -; j_gene: TRBJ2-7; abundance: -; CDR3nt: TGTGCCAGCAGGCGGGACCACGAGCAGTACTTC; CDR3aa: CASRRDHEQYF
v_gene: TRBV7-2; d_gene: -; j_gene: TRBJ1-2; abundance: -; CDR3nt: TGTGCCAGCAGTTCGTCCGACCTCAGTGGGGGCTACACCTTC; CDR3aa: CASSSSDLSGGYTF
v_gene: TRBV9; d_gene: -; j_gene: TRBJ2-1; abundance: -; CDR3nt: TGTGCCAGCAGCTCGAGAGGGGTTTTGAACAATGAGCAGTTCTTC; CDR3aa: CASSSRGVLNNEQFF
v_gene: TRBV5-6; d_gene: TRBD1; j_gene: TRBJ2-5; abundance: -; CDR3nt: TGTGCCAGCAGCTTCTATGCGATCGGGACAGACCAAGAGACCCAGTACTTC; CDR3aa: CASSFYAIGTDQETQYF